This T cell receptor (beta chain) was sequenced for a study of shared clonotypes between healthy human individuals. Measured with immunoSEQ multiplex PCR; TCRdb has only the in-frame clones, and not every one. The data contain 2 million to 2.5 million clones, approximately 94% of them singletons. Note on this clone: What it binds is unknown. Other DNA sequences of this sample code for an identical CDR3.

Points from the study as a whole: Across subsets, estimated richness was generally greater for naive than for memory populations. Sorted-subset sequencing was shown by rarefaction to be incomplete despite large depth.

From germline, CDR1 is ENHRY and CDR2 SYGVKD. The CDR3 has 15 residues. Trimming cost V 2 bases and J 0 bases, with 8 bases left between them. Naive CD8 cells lacked CD45RO, underwent positive selection for CCR7 and left out terminally differentiated effector memory CD45RA+ cells. Input material: naive CD8+ T cells from PBMCs. This rearrangement joins TRBV10-3 to TRBJ1-5; D is ambiguous. The receptor's source is a young man in good health. Some clones in this sample may be carry-over from other donors' samples. The CDR3 DNA is TGTGCCATCAGTGAGGGGTTAAATAGCAATCAGCCCCAGCATTTT. It specifies CAISEGLNSNQPQHF.